Each of the 22 T cell receptor beta chains below was sequenced from the same sample in a study of blood T cell repertoires in COVID-19 (dated by TCRdb to 2020 to 2021). Library prep was done by the immunoSEQ multiplex PCR assay. The clones in this table, taken by TCRdb from immuneACCESS, are in-frame only. Not every clone is retained; where verified, under half of the shortfall comes from an unresolved V gene, and the cause of the rest is unknown. Recorded for this sample are approximately 160,000 clones; 80% to 90% of them occurred a single time. The ten top clones hold approximately 10% of the sample. The source material was peripheral blood. These TCRs come from a human donor in a cohort sampled during active COVID-19.

The rearrangement joins TRBV10-1 to TRBJ2-2; 7 nucleotides align to TRBD1. The CDR3 contains 14 residues. V shed 5 bases, J shed 1 base, and the junction held 1 base outside the gene matches. Germline V gene sequence: CDR1 WNHNN, CDR2 SYGVQD (reference sequence). In DNA, the CDR3 is TGCGCCAGCAGTCGGGACAGGAACACCGGGGAGCTGTTTTTT. Translating gives CASSRDRNTGELFF.

The V and J genes are TRBV19 and TRBJ1-3; the D is unclear. V lost 10 bases and J 2 bases, leaving 12 bases between the germline ends. Looked up from germline, CDR1 is LNHDA and CDR2 is SQIVND (reference sequence). The CDR3 runs 13 residues. The CDR3 spells CATLTTAGNTIYF. The DNA of the CDR3 is TGTGCCACTCTGACTACGGCTGGAAACACCATATATTTT.

This sequence joins TRBV11-3 and TRBJ2-3; possible D gene TRBD1, 5 bases. V was trimmed by 6 bases and J by 6 bases, leaving 19 bases between them. Germline V gene data show CDR1 as SGHNT and CDR2 as YENEEA. This CDR3 contains 15 residues. In DNA, the CDR3 is TGTGCCAGCAGTCTAGGGGTCCTGCGAGTGGATACGCAGTATTTT. This gives the protein CASSLGVLRVDTQYF.

The chain links TRBV7-8 to TRBJ1-1; maybe TRBD1 (5 bases). Germline lookup yields CDR1 SGHVS and CDR2 FQNEAQ. The CDR3 length is 16 residues. The V and J ends lost 2 bases and 4 bases respectively, with 17 bases between them. The CDR3 bases are TGTGCCAGCAGCTTAATGTCTAGGGGCGTCGGCACTGAAGCTTTCTTT. Translated, it gives CASSLMSRGVGTEAFF.

The chain combines TRBV29-1 with TRBJ2-6, with 10 bases aligning to TRBD2. Germline-derived CDR1 and CDR2 are SQVTM and ANQGSEA. Trimming took 2 bases from V and 2 from J; bases not matched to a gene: 0. This CDR3 has 15 amino acids. The CDR3 here is CSVETSGAGANVLTF. The CDR3 region has the DNA TGCAGCGTTGAAACTAGCGGGGCTGGGGCCAACGTCCTGACTTTC. The full variable domain, rest sourced from reference TRBV29-1 and TRBJ2-6, is SAVISQKPSRDICQRGTSLTIQCQVDSQVTMMFWYRQQPGQSLTLIATANQGSEATYESGFVIDKFPISRPNLTFSTLTVSNMSPEDSSIYLCSVETSGAGANVLTFGAGSRLTVL.

The sample holds a few counts of this clone. The chain joins TRBV6-2 or TRBV6-3 to TRBJ2-7; 12 nucleotides line up with TRBD2. V trimming: 6 bases; J trimming: 0 bases; junction bases outside the gene matches: 6. Per the germline V gene, CDR1 is MNHEY and CDR2 is SVGEGT. This CDR3 has 16 amino acids. CDR3 in amino acids: CASSAPLAGGSYEQYF. Written as DNA, the CDR3 is TGTGCCAGCAGCGCCCCACTAGCGGGGGGCTCCTACGAGCAGTACTTC.

This clone was seen a handful of times. V usage is TRBV30 and J usage is TRBJ2-7; D not certain. The CDR3 consists of 13 residues. The germline V and J ends were trimmed by 4 bases and 0 bases, with 10 bases remaining between them. Germline CDR1 reads GTSNPN; CDR2 reads SVGIG (reference sequence). The DNA for the CDR3 is TGTGCCTGGACTTATGCGAACTCCTACGAGCAGTACTTC. Amino acids: CAWTYANSYEQYF.

Only one count was recorded for this clone. The chain links TRBV6-5 to TRBJ2-1; 9 nucleotides agree with TRBD1. From germline, CDR1 is MNHEY and CDR2 SVGAGI. The CDR3 covers 15 residues. Unmatched junction bases numbered 12, after V lost 8 bases and J lost 7 bases. The CDR3 DNA follows: TGTGCCAGCCTAGCCCTCACAGGGGGCGGGAATGAGCAGTTCTTC. Amino acid sequence: CASLALTGGGNEQFF.

The V call is TRBV21-1, the J call TRBJ2-6; the table's D call of TRBD2 was not tested on the DNA. TRBV21-1 has pseudogene status. The CDR3 is 15 residues long. CDR3 coding DNA: TGTGCCACCCTATCACCCTGCTCTGGGGCCAACGTCCTGACTTTC. Protein: CATLSPCSGANVLTF.

This chain uses TRBV16 with TRBJ1-5; D gene ambiguous. V lost 4 bases to trimming and J lost 4 bases, with 11 bases between them. CDR1 is KGHSY and CDR2 is FQNENV in the germline V gene. This CDR3 contains 14 residues. CDR3 sequence: CASSPTAGNQPQHF. The CDR3 nucleotides read TGTGCCAGCAGCCCCACGGCGGGAAATCAGCCCCAGCATTTT.

This chain connects TRBV6-6 to TRBJ2-7; D unresolved. This CDR3 region has 14 residues. CDR1 and CDR2 from the germline V gene are MNHNY and SVGAGI (reference sequence). V dropped 0 bases and J dropped 0 bases, with 6 bases sitting between them. Here the CDR3 DNA reads TGTGCCAGCAGTTACTCGCCTAGCTCCTACGAGCAGTACTTC. Amino acid sequence: CASSYSPSSYEQYF.

The chain's CDR3 is CASSPGGGRNIQYF. The CDR3 DNA reads as TGTGCCAGCTCACCGGGGGGTGGAAGAAACATTCAGTACTTC. The genes are TRBV18 and TRBJ2-4, with D possibly being TRBD2 (6 bases). CDR3 length: 14 residues. Germline lookup yields CDR1 KGHSH and CDR2 LQKENI. V dropped 3 bases and J dropped 6 bases, with 12 bases sitting between them. Looking up the rest from reference TRBV18 and TRBJ2-4 gives the full variable domain: NAGVMQNPRHLVRRRGQEARLRCSPMKGHSHVYWYRQLPEEGLKFMVYLQKENIIDESGMPKERFSAEFPKEGPSILRIQQVVRGDSAAYFCASSPGGGRNIQYFGAGTRLSVL.

The chain joins TRBV29-1 to TRBJ2-2; 7 nucleotides line up with TRBD1. The germline V gene has CDR1 SQVTM and CDR2 ANQGSEA. This CDR3 is 13 amino acids long. Trimming removed 7 bases from V and 2 bases from J; junction bases left unmatched: 4. The CDR3 DNA is TGCAGCGCCGACAGGGAAAACACCGGGGAGCTGTTTTTT. Protein product: CSADRENTGELFF.

J is TRBJ1-2 and V is TRBV18, with D perhaps TRBD1 (6 bases). Deletions cut 4 bases from V and 6 bases from J, with 18 bases between. The CDR3 is made up of 15 amino acids. The V gene's germline CDR1 is KGHSH and CDR2 LQKENI. This chain's CDR3 is CASSLDGQLPHGYTF. The CDR3 DNA reads as TGTGCCAGCTCACTAGACGGACAGTTACCCCATGGCTACACCTTC.

The sample holds one count of this clone. CDR3 nucleotide sequence: TGTGCCAGCAGCTTAGGGCCCTCGGGCAAAAACATTCAGTACTTC. As protein: CASSLGPSGKNIQYF. V is TRBV7-2 and J is TRBJ2-4; D unresolved. The CDR3 runs 15 residues. Germline lookup yields CDR1 SGHTA and CDR2 FQGNSA. V gave up 1 base and J gave up 3 bases, with 10 bases separating them.

This clone was recorded once. The chain joins TRBV30 to TRBJ1-6, with D tentatively TRBD1 (6 bases). The V and J ends lost 4 bases and 10 bases respectively, with 14 bases between them. The CDR3 has 13 amino acids. Per germline, CDR1 GTSNPN and CDR2 SVGIG (reference sequence). CDR3 loop: CAWTPGARSPLHF. In DNA form, the CDR3 reads TGTGCCTGGACCCCAGGGGCAAGGTCACCCCTCCACTTT.

This clone showed up just a few times. The gene calls are TRBV5-4 and TRBJ2-2; D ambiguous. The germline CDR1 and CDR2 sequences are SGHNT and YYREEE (reference sequence). V shed 5 bases and J shed 6 bases, with 11 bases lying between them. This CDR3 is 13 amino acids long. The CDR3 loop is CASSPGLAGELFF. In nucleotides, the CDR3 is TGTGCCAGCAGTCCCGGTTTGGCCGGGGAGCTGTTTTTT.

The chain carries TRBV11-2 and TRBJ1-1; 7 nucleotides line up with TRBD1. This CDR3 has 15 amino acids. Germline-derived CDR1 and CDR2 are SGHAT and FQNNGV. V lost 5 bases, J lost 0 bases, and 6 bases stayed unmatched. The CDR3 protein is CASSNRQGLNTEAFF. The DNA for the CDR3 is TGTGCCAGCAGCAATAGACAGGGCCTGAACACTGAAGCTTTCTTT.

The V and J genes are TRBV6-1 and TRBJ2-5; D gene ambiguous. V lost 2 bases and J lost 12, with 13 bases in between. This CDR3 contains 12 residues. Germline V lookup: CDR1 MNHNS, CDR2 SASEGT. For the CDR3, the DNA is TGTGCCAGCAGTGAAAATGGGCCCGGCAAGTACTTC. Its translation: CASSENGPGKYF.

This clone was picked up a small number of times. The genes are TRBV6-5 and TRBJ1-1; D not certain. With 0 bases removed from V and 1 base from J, the gap between germline ends came to 3 bases. Germline V CDR1 and CDR2: MNHEY, SVGAGI. The CDR3 totals 13 residues. The CDR3 nucleotides are TGTGCCAGCAGTTACTCCTGGAACACTGAAGCTTTCTTT. Its protein product is CASSYSWNTEAFF.

The chain is built from TRBV2 and TRBJ1-1; D possibly corresponds to TRBD1 (5 bases). The length of the CDR3 is 14 residues. Trimming removed 5 bases from V and 3 bases from J, with 13 bases in between. The germline gives CDR1 SNHLY, CDR2 FYNNEI. CDR3: CASSQGFGDTEAFF. The CDR3 DNA reads TGTGCCAGCAGTCAGGGCTTTGGGGACACTGAAGCTTTCTTT.

The rearrangement links TRBV27 to TRBJ1-1; tentatively, D is TRBD1 (6 bases). There are 15 residues in the CDR3. V was cut by 5 bases and J by 0 bases, with 13 bases left in between. CDR1 is MNHEY, CDR2 SMNVEV, per germline (reference sequence). CDR3 protein: CASSVRGALNTEAFF. The CDR3 DNA reads TGTGCCAGCAGTGTACGGGGGGCGCTGAACACTGAAGCTTTCTTT.